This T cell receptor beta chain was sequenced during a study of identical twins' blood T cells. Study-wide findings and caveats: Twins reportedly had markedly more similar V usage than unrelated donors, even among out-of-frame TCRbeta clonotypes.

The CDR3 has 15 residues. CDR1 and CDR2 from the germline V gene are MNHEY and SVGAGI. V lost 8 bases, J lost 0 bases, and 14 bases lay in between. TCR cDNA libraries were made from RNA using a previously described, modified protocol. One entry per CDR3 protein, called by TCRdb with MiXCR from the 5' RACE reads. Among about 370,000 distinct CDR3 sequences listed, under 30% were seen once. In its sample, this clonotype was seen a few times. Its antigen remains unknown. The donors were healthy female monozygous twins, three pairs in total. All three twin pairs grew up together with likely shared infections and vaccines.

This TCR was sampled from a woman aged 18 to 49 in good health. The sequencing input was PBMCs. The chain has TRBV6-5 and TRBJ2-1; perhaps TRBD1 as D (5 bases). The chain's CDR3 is CASWGPGPSYNEQFF. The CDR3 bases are TGTGCCAGCTGGGGCCCAGGGCCCTCCTACAATGAGCAGTTCTTC.